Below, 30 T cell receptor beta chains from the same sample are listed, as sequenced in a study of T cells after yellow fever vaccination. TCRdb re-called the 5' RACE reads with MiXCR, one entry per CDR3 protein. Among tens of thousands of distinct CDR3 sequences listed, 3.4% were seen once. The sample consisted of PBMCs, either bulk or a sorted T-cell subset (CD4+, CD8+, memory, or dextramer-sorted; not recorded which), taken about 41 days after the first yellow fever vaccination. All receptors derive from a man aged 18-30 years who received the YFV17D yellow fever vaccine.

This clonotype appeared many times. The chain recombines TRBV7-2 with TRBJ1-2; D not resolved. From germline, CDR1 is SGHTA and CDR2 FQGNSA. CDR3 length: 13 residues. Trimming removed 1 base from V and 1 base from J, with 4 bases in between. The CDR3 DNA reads TGTGCCAGCAGCTTAGACGTTAACTATGGCTACACCTTC. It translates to CASSLDVNYGYTF.

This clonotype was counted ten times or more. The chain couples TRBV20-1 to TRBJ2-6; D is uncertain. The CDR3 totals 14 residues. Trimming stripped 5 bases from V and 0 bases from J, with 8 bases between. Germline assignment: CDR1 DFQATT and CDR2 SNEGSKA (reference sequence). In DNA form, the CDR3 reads TGCAGTGCTCCAATGAGCTCTGGGGCCAACGTCCTGACTTTC. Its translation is CSAPMSSGANVLTF.

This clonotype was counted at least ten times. The CDR3 DNA follows: TGTGCCAGCAGCTTGGGACTAGAGTACGAGCAGTACTTC. It translates to CASSLGLEYEQYF. V gene TRBV7-2 combines with J gene TRBJ2-7, with 8 positions matching TRBD2. J lost 4 bases, V lost 3 bases, and 2 bases had no gene match. This CDR3 contains 13 residues. Germline V gene lookup returns CDR1 SGHTA and CDR2 FQGNSA. The whole variable domain, remainder taken from reference TRBV7-2 and TRBJ2-7, is GAGVSQSPSNKVTEKGKDVELRCDPISGHTALYWYRQSLGQGLEFLIYFQGNSAPDKSGLPSDRFSAERTGGSVSTLTIQRTQQEDSAVYLCASSLGLEYEQYFGPGTRLTVT.

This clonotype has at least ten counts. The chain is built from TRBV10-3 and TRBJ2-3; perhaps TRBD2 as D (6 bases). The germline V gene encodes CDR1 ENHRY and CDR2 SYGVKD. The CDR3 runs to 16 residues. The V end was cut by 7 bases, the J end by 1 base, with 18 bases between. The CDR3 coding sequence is TGTGCCATCAAGATGGAGGAGGGGAGAGGCACAGATACGCAGTATTTT. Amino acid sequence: CAIKMEEGRGTDTQYF.

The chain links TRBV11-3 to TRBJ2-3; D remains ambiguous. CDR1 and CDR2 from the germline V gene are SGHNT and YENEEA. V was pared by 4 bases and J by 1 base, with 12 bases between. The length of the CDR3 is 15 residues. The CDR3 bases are TGTGCCAGCAGCTCAAACGGCCGAGGCACAGATACGCAGTATTTT. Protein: CASSSNGRGTDTQYF.

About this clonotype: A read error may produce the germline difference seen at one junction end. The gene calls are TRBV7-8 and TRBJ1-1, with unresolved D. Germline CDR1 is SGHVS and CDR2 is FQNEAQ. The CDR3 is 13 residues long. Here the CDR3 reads CANSLDVDTEAFF. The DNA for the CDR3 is TGTGCCAACAGCCTAGACGTGGACACTGAAGCTTTCTTT.

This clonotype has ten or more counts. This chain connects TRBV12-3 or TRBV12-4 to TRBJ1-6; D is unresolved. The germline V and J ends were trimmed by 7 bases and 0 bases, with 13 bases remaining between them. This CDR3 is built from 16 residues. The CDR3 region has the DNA TGTGCCAGCAATCGAGGTGGTGGCTCCTATAATTCACCCCTCCACTTT. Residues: CASNRGGGSYNSPLHF.

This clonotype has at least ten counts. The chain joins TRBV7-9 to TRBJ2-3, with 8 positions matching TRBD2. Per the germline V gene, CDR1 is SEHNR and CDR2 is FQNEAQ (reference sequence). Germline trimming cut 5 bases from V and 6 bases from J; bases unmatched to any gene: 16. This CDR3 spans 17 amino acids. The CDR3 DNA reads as TGTGCCAGCAGCCCTCGACGCGGGGGGCCCCCTTGGGATACGCAGTATTTT. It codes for CASSPRRGGPPWDTQYF.

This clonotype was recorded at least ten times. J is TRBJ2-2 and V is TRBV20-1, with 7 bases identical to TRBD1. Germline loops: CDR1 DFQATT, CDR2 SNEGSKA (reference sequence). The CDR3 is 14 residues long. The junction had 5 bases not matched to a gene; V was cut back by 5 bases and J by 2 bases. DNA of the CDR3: TGCAGTGCTCCTGGGACAGTTAACACCGGGGAGCTGTTTTTT. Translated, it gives CSAPGTVNTGELFF.

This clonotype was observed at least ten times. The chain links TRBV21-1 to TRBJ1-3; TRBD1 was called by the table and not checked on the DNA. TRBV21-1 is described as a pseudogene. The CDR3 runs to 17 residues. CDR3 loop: CASSDRDTERPGNTIYF. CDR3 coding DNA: TGTGCCAGCAGCGACCGGGACACCGAGCGCCCTGGAAACACCATATATTTT.

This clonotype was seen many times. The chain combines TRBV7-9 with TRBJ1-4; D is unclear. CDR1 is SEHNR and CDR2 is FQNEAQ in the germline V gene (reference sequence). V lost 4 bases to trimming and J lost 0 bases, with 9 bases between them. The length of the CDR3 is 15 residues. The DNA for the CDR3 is TGTGCCAGCAGCTCCCGGCGCTCAACTAATGAAAAACTGTTTTTT. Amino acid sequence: CASSSRRSTNEKLFF.

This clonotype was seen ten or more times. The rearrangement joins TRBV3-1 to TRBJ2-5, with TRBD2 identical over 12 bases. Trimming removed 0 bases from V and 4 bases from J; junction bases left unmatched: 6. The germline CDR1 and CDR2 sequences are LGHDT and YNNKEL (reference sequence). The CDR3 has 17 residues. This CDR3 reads CASSQDPTSGGSETQYF. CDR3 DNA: TGTGCCAGCAGCCAAGATCCGACTAGCGGGGGATCAGAGACCCAGTACTTC.

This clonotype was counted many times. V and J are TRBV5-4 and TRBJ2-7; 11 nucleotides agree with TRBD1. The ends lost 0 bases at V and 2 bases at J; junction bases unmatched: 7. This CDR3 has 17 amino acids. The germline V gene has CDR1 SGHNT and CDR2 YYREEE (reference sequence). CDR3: CASSLGNPGQGAYEQYF. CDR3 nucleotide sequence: TGTGCCAGCAGCTTGGGTAATCCGGGACAGGGGGCCTACGAGCAGTACTTC.

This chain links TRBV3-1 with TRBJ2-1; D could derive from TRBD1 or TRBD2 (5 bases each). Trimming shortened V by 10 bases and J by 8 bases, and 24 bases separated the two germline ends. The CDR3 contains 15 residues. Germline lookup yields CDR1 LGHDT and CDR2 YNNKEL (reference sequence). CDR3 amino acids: CATSQLTGGLDEQFF. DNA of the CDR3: TGTGCCACCTCCCAATTAACAGGTGGACTCGATGAGCAGTTCTTC.

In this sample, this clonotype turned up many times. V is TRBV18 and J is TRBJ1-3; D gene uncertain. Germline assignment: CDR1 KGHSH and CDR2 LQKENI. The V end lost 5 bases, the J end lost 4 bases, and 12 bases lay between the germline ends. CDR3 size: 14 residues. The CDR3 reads CASSTAGTGNTIYF. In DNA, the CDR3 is TGTGCCAGCTCAACGGCGGGTACCGGAAACACCATATATTTT.

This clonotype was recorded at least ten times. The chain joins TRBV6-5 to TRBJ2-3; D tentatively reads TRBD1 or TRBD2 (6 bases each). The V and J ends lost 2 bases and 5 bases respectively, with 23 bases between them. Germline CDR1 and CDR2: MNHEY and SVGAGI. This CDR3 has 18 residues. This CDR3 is CASSYIGGRGGKLDTQYF. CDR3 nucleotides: TGTGCCAGCAGTTACATTGGGGGGAGAGGGGGGAAATTAGATACGCAGTATTTT.

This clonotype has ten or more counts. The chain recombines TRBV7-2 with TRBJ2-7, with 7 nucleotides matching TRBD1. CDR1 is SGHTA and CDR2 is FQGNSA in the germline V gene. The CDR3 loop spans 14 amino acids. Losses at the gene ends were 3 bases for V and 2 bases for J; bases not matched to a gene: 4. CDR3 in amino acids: CASSLGTVTYEQYF. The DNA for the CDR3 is TGTGCCAGCAGCTTGGGGACAGTTACCTACGAGCAGTACTTC. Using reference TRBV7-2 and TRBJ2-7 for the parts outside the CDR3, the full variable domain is GAGVSQSPSNKVTEKGKDVELRCDPISGHTALYWYRQSLGQGLEFLIYFQGNSAPDKSGLPSDRFSAERTGGSVSTLTIQRTQQEDSAVYLCASSLGTVTYEQYFGPGTRLTVT.

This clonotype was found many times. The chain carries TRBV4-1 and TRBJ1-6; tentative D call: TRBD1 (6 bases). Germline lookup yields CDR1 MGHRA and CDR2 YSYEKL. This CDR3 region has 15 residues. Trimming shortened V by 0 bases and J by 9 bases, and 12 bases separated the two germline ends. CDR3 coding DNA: TGCGCCAGCAGCCAAGACACAGGGTACACTTCACCCCTCCACTTT. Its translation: CASSQDTGYTSPLHF.

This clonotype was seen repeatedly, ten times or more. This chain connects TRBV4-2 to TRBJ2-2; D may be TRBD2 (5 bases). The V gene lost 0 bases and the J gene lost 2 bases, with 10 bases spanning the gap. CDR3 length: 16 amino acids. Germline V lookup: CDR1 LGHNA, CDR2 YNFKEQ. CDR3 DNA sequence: TGTGCCAGCAGCCAAGATTATCGGGGAAACACCGGGGAGCTGTTTTTT. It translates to CASSQDYRGNTGELFF.

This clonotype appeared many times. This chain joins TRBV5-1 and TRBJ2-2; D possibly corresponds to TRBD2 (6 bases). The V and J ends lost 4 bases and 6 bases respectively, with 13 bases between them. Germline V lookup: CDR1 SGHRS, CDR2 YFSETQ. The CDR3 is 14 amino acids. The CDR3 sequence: CASSPGGRPGELFF. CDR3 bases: TGCGCCAGCAGCCCCGGGGGAAGGCCCGGGGAGCTGTTTTTT.

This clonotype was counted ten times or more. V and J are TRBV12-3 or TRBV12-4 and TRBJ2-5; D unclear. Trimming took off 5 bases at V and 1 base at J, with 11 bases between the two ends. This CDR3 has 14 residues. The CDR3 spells CASSLSLIQETQYF. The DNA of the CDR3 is TGTGCCAGCAGTCTCTCACTCATCCAAGAGACCCAGTACTTC.

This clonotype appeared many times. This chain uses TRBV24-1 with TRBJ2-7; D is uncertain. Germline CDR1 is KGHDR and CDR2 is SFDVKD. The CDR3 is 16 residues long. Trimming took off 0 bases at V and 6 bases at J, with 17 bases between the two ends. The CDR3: CATSDLHPISQIEQYV. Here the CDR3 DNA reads TGTGCCACCAGTGATTTGCATCCTATAAGTCAGATCGAGCAGTACGTC.

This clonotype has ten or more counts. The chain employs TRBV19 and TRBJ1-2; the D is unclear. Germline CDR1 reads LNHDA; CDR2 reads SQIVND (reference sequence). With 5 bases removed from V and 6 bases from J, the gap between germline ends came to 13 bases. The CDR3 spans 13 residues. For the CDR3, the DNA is TGTGCCAGTAGTCTGAGCAGTCGGGATGGCTACACCTTC. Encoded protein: CASSLSSRDGYTF.

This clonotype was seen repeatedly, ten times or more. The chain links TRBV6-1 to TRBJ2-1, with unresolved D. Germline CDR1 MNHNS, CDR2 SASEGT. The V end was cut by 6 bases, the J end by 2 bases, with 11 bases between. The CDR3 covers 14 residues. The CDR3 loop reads CASRPNTPYNEQFF. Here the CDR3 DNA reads TGTGCCAGCAGGCCCAACACCCCCTACAATGAGCAGTTCTTC.

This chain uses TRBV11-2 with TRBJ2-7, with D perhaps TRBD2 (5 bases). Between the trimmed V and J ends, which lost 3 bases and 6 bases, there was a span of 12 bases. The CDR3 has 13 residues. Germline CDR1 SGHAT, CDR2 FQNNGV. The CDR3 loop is CASSFYGEGEQYF. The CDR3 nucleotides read TGTGCCAGCAGCTTTTACGGGGAAGGCGAGCAGTACTTC.

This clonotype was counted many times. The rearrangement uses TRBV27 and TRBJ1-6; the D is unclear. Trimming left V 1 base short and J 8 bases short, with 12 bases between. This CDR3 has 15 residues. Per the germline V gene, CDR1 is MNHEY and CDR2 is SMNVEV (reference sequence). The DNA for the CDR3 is TGTGCCAGCAGTTTATTGCACGATACTTATTCACCCCTCCACTTT. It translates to CASSLLHDTYSPLHF.

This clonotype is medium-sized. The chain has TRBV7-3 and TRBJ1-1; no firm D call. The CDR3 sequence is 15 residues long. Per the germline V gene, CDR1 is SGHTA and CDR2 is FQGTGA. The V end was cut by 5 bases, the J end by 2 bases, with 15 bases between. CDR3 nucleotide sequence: TGTGCCAGCAGCCACAGTGGCGGCCTTAACACTGAAGCTTTCTTT. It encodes CASSHSGGLNTEAFF.

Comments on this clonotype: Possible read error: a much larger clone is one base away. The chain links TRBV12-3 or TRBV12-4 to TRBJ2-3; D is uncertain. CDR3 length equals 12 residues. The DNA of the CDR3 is TGTGTCAGCAGTTTCAACACAAATACGCAGTATTTT. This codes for CVSSFNTNTQYF.

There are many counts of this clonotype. CDR3 sequence reads: CASSLRTSGSTDTQYF. CDR3 DNA: TGTGCCAGCAGCTTGAGGACTAGCGGCAGCACAGATACGCAGTATTTT. The V and J genes are TRBV5-4 and TRBJ2-3; TRBD2 agrees at 10 bases. Germline V gives CDR1 SGHNT, CDR2 YYREEE (reference sequence). This CDR3 has 16 amino acids. Trimming at V came to 1 base and at J to 0 bases, leaving 2 bases not matched to a gene. The complete variable domain, with remaining parts taken from reference TRBV5-4 and TRBJ2-3, reads ETGVTQSPTHLIKTRGQQVTLRCSSQSGHNTVSWYQQALGQGPQFIFQYYREEENGRGNFPPRFSGLQFPNYSSELNVNALELDDSALYLCASSLRTSGSTDTQYFGPGTRLTVL.

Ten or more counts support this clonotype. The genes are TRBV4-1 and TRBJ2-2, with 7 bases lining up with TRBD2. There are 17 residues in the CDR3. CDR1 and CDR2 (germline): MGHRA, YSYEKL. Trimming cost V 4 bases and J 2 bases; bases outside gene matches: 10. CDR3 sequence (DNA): TGCGCCAGCAGCCTTTATTTCCGGGACTACAACACCGGGGAGCTGTTTTTT. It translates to CASSLYFRDYNTGELFF.